This TCR beta chain was recovered during a study of cytomegalovirus exposure and HLA in healthy donors. Across the study: Previous work identified roughly 110 million unique TCR beta sequences from around 200 million T cells.

Trimming cost V 2 bases and J 4 bases; bases outside gene matches: 11. Per germline, CDR1 LGHNA and CDR2 YNFKEQ. The CDR3 contains 17 residues. Every donor was a healthy person donating bone marrow. Researchers ran the PCR with 60 Vbeta and 13 Jbeta primers. Sequenced by immunoSEQ multiplex PCR; TCRdb stores in-frame clones only, minus some. There are about 130,000 clones in the sample; 17% occur only once, and 2.5% to 3% lies in the top ten. This clone was detected a few times. Source material: PBMCs. This chain connects TRBV4-2 to TRBJ2-1, with 7 bases matching TRBD2. The clonotype originates from a female donor in good health and CMV-seropositive. The chain's CDR3 is CASSQRAVEAGYNEQFF. CDR3 DNA sequence: TGTGCCAGCAGCCAAAGGGCGGTGGAAGCGGGATACAATGAGCAGTTCTTC.